What follows is one TCR beta chain and its context. This CDR3 comprises 17 residues. Per the germline V gene, CDR1 is LNHDA and CDR2 is SQIVND (reference sequence). Trimming cost V 4 bases and J 1 base; bases outside gene matches: 9. This sample was taken from a study of blood T cell repertoires in COVID-19. Original methodology: Scientists estimated how many nucleated cells there were by amplifying reference gene primers. TCRdb keeps only in-frame clones here, not all; method: immunoSEQ multiplex PCR. D and trimming were read from the DNA, whereas the V and J calls and clone size are those reported in that table. There are roughly 240,000 clones in the sample; over 75% occur only once, and 5.1% lies in the top ten.

Material for sequencing was peripheral blood. The chain links TRBV19 to TRBJ2-4; 8 nucleotides agree with TRBD2. This sequence originates from a man aged 45-65 years with COVID-19, enrolled during active disease. This chain's CDR3 is CASSRGTLAGAKNIQYF. The CDR3 DNA sequence: TGTGCCAGTAGTAGGGGGACCCTAGCGGGTGCCAAAAACATTCAGTACTTC.